The 11 T cell receptor beta chains presented below share a single source sample, sequenced in a study of cytomegalovirus exposure and HLA in healthy donors. With 60 Vbeta and 13 Jbeta primers, the PCR was carried out. This table comes from immunoSEQ multiplex PCR, and its TCRdb copy is limited to in-frame clones, with some not included. The listing contains 150,000 to 200,000 clones. The sequenced sample consisted of PBMCs. These receptors all stem from a man aged 30 to 39 in good health and CMV-seronegative.

V usage is TRBV10-1 and J usage is TRBJ2-7, with 7 bases fitting TRBD1. The V gene end was trimmed by 7 bases and the J gene end by 6 bases; junction bases not matched to a gene: 18. Germline CDR1 reads WNHNN; CDR2 reads SYGVQD (reference sequence). There are 16 residues in the CDR3. CDR3 protein: CASNGQVSRLIPEQYF. The DNA for the CDR3 is TGCGCCAGCAACGGACAGGTTTCCCGGTTAATCCCCGAGCAGTACTTC.

The genes are TRBV30 and TRBJ1-6, with D maybe TRBD1 (6 bases). The CDR3 covers 18 residues. Trimming removed 0 bases from V and 1 base from J, with 16 bases in between. Germline V gives CDR1 GTSNPN, CDR2 SVGIG (reference sequence). The DNA of the CDR3 is TGTGCCTGGAGTGTGCCAGGGGCCATGGGATCCTATAATTCACCCCTCCACTTT. It translates to CAWSVPGAMGSYNSPLHF.

The rearrangement links TRBV11-2 to TRBJ2-2, with TRBD1 matching over 9 bases. Germline CDR1 is SGHAT and CDR2 is FQNNGV. Trimming took 5 bases from V and 7 from J; bases not matched to a gene: 11. This CDR3 has 16 amino acids. The CDR3 region has the DNA TGTGCCAGCAGCCGAAGACTACAGGGGGCACACGGGGAGCTGTTTTTT. Residues: CASSRRLQGAHGELFF.

This chain links TRBV6-6 with TRBJ2-3; perhaps TRBD2 as D (5 bases). The CDR3 is 16 residues long. V was pared by 5 bases and J by 5 bases, with 20 bases between. CDR1 and CDR2 (germline): MNHNY, SVGAGI (reference sequence). The CDR3 region is CASSLIESGVGDTQYF. In nucleotides, the CDR3 is TGTGCCAGCAGTCTAATAGAGAGCGGAGTCGGAGATACGCAGTATTTT.

V and J are TRBV7-9 and TRBJ2-5, with a weak D call TRBD1 (6 bases). The V end was cut by 5 bases, the J end by 9 bases, with 13 bases between. CDR1 is SEHNR and CDR2 is FQNEAQ in the germline V gene (reference sequence). The CDR3 loop spans 12 amino acids. The CDR3 DNA reads as TGTGCCAGCAGCGAGATCAACAGGGCCCAGTACTTC. Residues: CASSEINRAQYF.

The CDR3 is CASSLSGSIDNEQFF. In nucleotides, the CDR3 is TGTGCCAGCAGCTTAAGCGGGAGCATCGACAATGAGCAGTTCTTC. The chain uses TRBV7-9 and TRBJ2-1; 8 nucleotides match TRBD2. The CDR3 spans 15 residues. Per germline, CDR1 SEHNR and CDR2 FQNEAQ (reference sequence). The V gene end was trimmed by 2 bases and the J gene end by 5 bases; junction bases not matched to a gene: 5. Based on the CDR3 plus reference TRBV7-9 and TRBJ2-1, the full variable domain is DTGVSQNPRHKITKRGQNVTFRCDPISEHNRLYWYRQTLGQGPEFLTYFQNEAQLEKSRLLSDRFSAERPKGSFSTLEIQRTEQGDSAMYLCASSLSGSIDNEQFFGPGTRLTVL.

About this clone: One end of the junction is discordant with germline, which a read error may explain. The chain is built from TRBV6-5 and TRBJ2-1; D is uncertain. CDR1 MNHEY and CDR2 SVGAGI come from the germline V gene. There are 14 residues in the CDR3. CDR3 residues: CASSRTPVYSEQFF. For the CDR3, the DNA is TGTGCCAGCAGTCGTACGCCCGTTTACAGTGAGCAGTTCTTC.

The rearrangement joins TRBV6-1 to TRBJ2-7; 7 bases are a match to TRBD1. Per germline, CDR1 MNHNS and CDR2 SASEGT. CDR3 length: 15 amino acids. The V segment lost 2 bases and the J segment 7 bases; nucleotides outside the gene matches: 11. The CDR3 sequence is CASSERRQGSGEQYF. CDR3 DNA sequence: TGTGCCAGCAGTGAAAGGAGACAGGGTTCTGGAGAGCAGTACTTC.

The CDR3 nucleotides are TGTGCCAGCAGCGTTAACGGAGGTTGGTCCTACGAGCAGTACTTC. Translation: CASSVNGGWSYEQYF. The chain carries TRBV28 and TRBJ2-7, with D perhaps TRBD2 (5 bases). The CDR3 has 15 amino acids. The V end lost 6 bases, the J end lost 1 base, and 16 bases lay between the germline ends. From germline, CDR1 is MDHEN and CDR2 SYDVKM.

This chain links TRBV11-3 with TRBJ2-3, with a weak D call TRBD2 (7 bases). Germline V CDR1 and CDR2: SGHNT, YENEEA. There are 15 residues in the CDR3. V was cut by 4 bases and J by 3 bases, with 14 bases left in between. The CDR3 sequence: CASSSGLGGTDTQYF. The CDR3, as DNA: TGTGCCAGCAGCTCCGGACTAGGGGGGACAGATACGCAGTATTTT.

The V and J genes are TRBV30 and TRBJ1-2, with D possibly being TRBD1 (5 bases). Trimming cost V 0 bases and J 5 bases, with 10 bases left between them. From germline, CDR1 is GTSNPN and CDR2 SVGIG (reference sequence). The CDR3 runs 13 residues. The DNA for the CDR3 is TGTGCCTGGAGTGTAATCCCAGGGTATGGCTACACCTTC. This translates into CAWSVIPGYGYTF. Combining the CDR3 with reference TRBV30 and TRBJ1-2 gives the whole variable domain SQTIHQWPATLVQPVGSPLSLECTVEGTSNPNLYWYRQAAGRGLQLLFYSVGIGQISSEVPQNLSASRPQDRQFILSSKKLLLSDSGFYLCAWSVIPGYGYTFGSGTRLTVV.